This T cell receptor beta chain stems from a study of blood T cell repertoires in COVID-19. Libraries were prepared by immunoSEQ multiplex PCR; TCRdb keeps only in-frame clonotypes and omits some of them. The table lists tens of thousands of clones, around 90% of them singletons. Trimming pared 1 base from V and 6 bases from J, leaving 14 bases between. Germline loops: CDR1 SGHRS, CDR2 YFSETQ. The CDR3 extends over 14 amino acids. Sequenced input: peripheral blood. V gene TRBV5-1 combines with J gene TRBJ2-7, with a possible D match to TRBD2 (5 bases). This clonotype was sampled from a man in his 70s with active COVID-19. The CDR3 sequence is CASSLRADRGEQYF. As DNA, the CDR3 is TGCGCCAGCAGCTTGCGAGCGGACCGGGGCGAGCAGTACTTC.